Shown below are 4 T cell receptor beta chains from a single sample sequenced in a study of tumor-infiltrating lymphocytes in primary liver carcinoma listed by TCRdb under 2017. Sequencing was performed on an Illumina HiSeq 2500. Using a constant-region primer and ProtoScript II reverse transcriptase, TCRbeta-specific cDNA was reverse-transcribed from 500 ng total RNA. Construction of the TCRbeta libraries relied on three nested rounds of multiplex PCR, following a slightly modified ARM-PCR procedure. Each of the first two PCR rounds ran for 9 to 11 cycles using multiplex TRBV1-TRBV30 forward primers together with a Cbeta reverse primer. TCRdb reanalyzed the raw reads on its own, using fastp at Q25 for trimming and MiXCR for clone calling, and kept in-frame beta chains. Entries are consolidated by CDR3 protein sequence, retaining the most common genes and DNA. Here the sample has about 180,000 distinct CDR3 sequences; less than 65% occur a single time. Around 68% of the sample belongs to the ten largest clones.

RNA from unsorted whole blood was extracted with TRIzol reagent, and germline DNA was obtained with the DNeasy Blood & Tissue kit. Sequenced input: peripheral blood. These receptors all stem from a man aged 40-49 years with primary liver carcinoma and hepatitis B virus infection.

This chain joins TRBV4-1 and TRBJ2-7; TRBD2 matches at 10 bases. This CDR3 is built from 16 residues. Germline-derived CDR1 and CDR2 are MGHRA and YSYEKL. V lost 4 bases and J lost 0; bases outside the gene matches: 6. Written as DNA, the CDR3 is TGCGCCAGCAGCCTAGTCGCTAGCGGGGGCTCCTACGAGCAGTACTTC. The encoded protein is CASSLVASGGSYEQYF.

In regard to this clonotype: Its ends do not fully match the called genes, so a read error is possible. The rearrangement links TRBV6-5 to TRBJ1-3, with 7 bases that match TRBD1. The CDR3 extends over 16 amino acids. Germline CDR1 reads MNHEY; CDR2 reads SVGAGI. In DNA, the CDR3 is TGTGCCAGCAATTACGGGTCAGGGGGAGCTGGAAACACCATATATTTT. It is translated as CASNYGSGGAGNTIYF.

Concerning this clonotype itself: A much larger clone lies a single base off, so this may be a read error. As the CDR3 is not closed by the conserved phenylalanine or tryptophan, this likely results from a read error. The chain employs TRBV4-2 and TRBJ1-2; no firm D call. Per the germline V gene, CDR1 is LGHNA and CDR2 is YNFKEQ. Trimming took 0 bases from V and 3 from J, leaving 8 bases between them. The CDR3 consists of 14 residues. The CDR3 coding sequence is TGTGCCAGCAGCCAAGATGACGGAGACTATGGCTACACCTTA. As protein: CASSQDDGDYGYTL.

A remark on this clonotype: One end of the junction is discordant with germline, which a read error may explain. This chain uses TRBV6-6 with TRBJ1-1; D is undetermined. The CDR3 contains 15 residues. The germline V gene encodes CDR1 MNHNY and CDR2 SVGAGI (reference sequence). CDR3 nucleotides: TGTGCCAGCAGTTACTCGTCGGCTATGAACAATGAAGCTTTCTTT. It yields the protein CASSYSSAMNNEAFF.